This T cell receptor beta chain was recorded in a study of T cell responses to AZD1222 COVID-19 vaccine. As concerns this clone: No antigen is known for it.

The study, taken as a whole, reports: Researchers report vaccine-associated CD4 TCRs spanning spike, with dominance at 160-218 and 743-854.

TCRdb keeps only in-frame clones here, not all; method: immunoSEQ multiplex PCR. The sample has fewer than 150,000 clones; 86% are singletons. The ends lost 5 bases at V and 6 bases at J; junction bases unmatched: 5. This CDR3 comprises 14 residues. CDR1 and CDR2 from the germline V gene are SEHNR and FQNEAQ (reference sequence). The sample in question was peripheral blood, obtained 28 days after the second AZD1222 dose. The J gene is TRBJ1-4, the V gene TRBV7-9, with 8 bases aligning to TRBD1. The origin of this receptor is an adult who received the AZD1222 COVID-19 vaccine. CDR3 coding DNA: TGTGCCAGCAGCCGACAGGGGCGGGATGAAAAACTGTTTTTT. It encodes CASSRQGRDEKLFF. Supplemented by reference TRBV7-9 and TRBJ1-4, the full variable domain reads DTGVSQNPRHKITKRGQNVTFRCDPISEHNRLYWYRQTLGQGPEFLTYFQNEAQLEKSRLLSDRFSAERPKGSFSTLEIQRTEQGDSAMYLCASSRQGRDEKLFFGSGTQLSVL.